The source of this T cell receptor (beta chain) is a study of blood T cell repertoires in COVID-19. Across the whole study: The cDNA or gDNA used as material had been derived from T cells, B-cell-depleted T cells, or PBMCs.

Assay used: immunoSEQ multiplex PCR; TCRdb lists only in-frame clones, some missing. The repertoire consists of about 300,000 clones, with 85% occurring once and the leading ten covering about 2.3%. Adults between roughly 18 and 89 years of age took part from approximately 24 US areas. Two negative PCRs, clearance, or symptom resolution characterized the recovered Cohort 3 donors. Trimming removed 0 bases from V and 9 bases from J, with 15 bases in between. The CDR3 has 14 amino acids. The germline V gene has CDR1 GTSNPN and CDR2 SVGIG (reference sequence). The receptor comes from a woman aged 50 to 65 who had recovered from COVID-19. The rearrangement links TRBV30 to TRBJ2-1; D may be TRBD2 (7 bases). The material sequenced was PBMCs or T cells enriched from blood (not recorded which). The CDR3 region is CAWSVWGGFGEQFF. DNA of the CDR3: TGTGCCTGGAGTGTGTGGGGGGGCTTCGGTGAGCAGTTCTTC.